The 5 T cell receptor beta chains below come from one sample, sequenced in a study of long-term antiretroviral therapy in people with HIV. At survey level, the immunoSEQ assay was run in its v3.0 version. Using immunoSEQ multiplex PCR, the repertoire was profiled, and TCRdb retains in-frame clones only, with some absent. The sample includes roughly 25,000 clones, roughly 87% seen only once; the top ten take around a quarter. Sequenced here: unsorted PBMCs, sampled 0.4 years after starting antiretroviral therapy. The receptors were gathered from a man over 45 with HIV.

In this sample, this clone turned up once. The V and J genes are TRBV7-8 and TRBJ1-5; D is perhaps TRBD1 (5 bases). The V gene lost 5 bases and the J gene lost 6 bases, with 14 bases spanning the gap. This CDR3 has 14 residues. Germline values: CDR1 SGHVS, CDR2 FQNEAQ. As DNA, the CDR3 is TGTGCCAGCAGCCCAGGGACGGTGGGTCAGCCCCAGCATTTT. This sequence encodes CASSPGTVGQPQHF.

V is TRBV6-6 and J is TRBJ2-5; 10 bases agree with TRBD2. This CDR3 is 15 amino acids long. The germline V gene has CDR1 MNHNY and CDR2 SVGAGI (reference sequence). V shed 4 bases and J 7 bases; nucleotides not matched to a gene: 9. CDR3 protein: CASSSRSASGGTQYF. The DNA for the CDR3 is TGTGCCAGCAGTTCGAGGAGTGCTAGCGGGGGGACCCAGTACTTC.

The chain is built from TRBV19 and TRBJ2-6; D is possibly TRBD2 (5 bases). Germline CDR1 is LNHDA and CDR2 is SQIVND (reference sequence). This CDR3 has 15 amino acids. V was pared by 6 bases and J by 0 bases, with 9 bases between. The CDR3 spells CASSLAGSGANVLTF. As DNA, the CDR3 is TGTGCCAGTAGCCTGGCGGGCTCTGGGGCCAACGTCCTGACTTTC. The full variable domain, in which reference TRBV19 and TRBJ2-6 provide the parts outside the CDR3, is DGGITQSPKYLFRKEGQNVTLSCEQNLNHDAMYWYRQDPGQGLRLIYYSQIVNDFQKGDIAEGYSVSREKKESFPLTVTSAQKNPTAFYLCASSLAGSGANVLTFGAGSRLTVL.

This chain uses TRBV7-9 with TRBJ1-3, with D perhaps TRBD1 (5 bases). In germline, CDR1 is SEHNR, CDR2 FQNEAQ (reference sequence). The CDR3 length is 14 residues. Trimming removed 4 bases from V and 8 bases from J, with 15 bases in between. The CDR3 DNA sequence: TGTGCCAGCAGCTACCCAGGGACGGGCCACACCATATATTTT. Encoded protein: CASSYPGTGHTIYF.

This clone occurred once. This sequence joins TRBV6-5 and TRBJ2-7; D perhaps matches TRBD1 (6 bases). V shed 2 bases and J shed 5 bases, with 10 bases lying between them. The CDR3 runs 13 residues. CDR1 and CDR2 (germline): MNHEY, SVGAGI. CDR3: CASSYGQHDEQYF. CDR3 coding DNA: TGTGCCAGCAGTTACGGACAGCACGACGAGCAGTACTTC.